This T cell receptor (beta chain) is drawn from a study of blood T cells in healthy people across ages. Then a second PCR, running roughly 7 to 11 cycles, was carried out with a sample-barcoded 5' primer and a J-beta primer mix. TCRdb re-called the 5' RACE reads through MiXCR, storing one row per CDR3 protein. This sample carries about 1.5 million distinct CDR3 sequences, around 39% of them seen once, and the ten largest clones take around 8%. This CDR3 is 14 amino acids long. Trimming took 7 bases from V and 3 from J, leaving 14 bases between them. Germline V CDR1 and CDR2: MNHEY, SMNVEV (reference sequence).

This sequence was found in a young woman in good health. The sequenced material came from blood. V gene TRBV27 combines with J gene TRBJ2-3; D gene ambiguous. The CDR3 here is CASTPSSGTDTQYF. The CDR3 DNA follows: TGTGCCAGCACCCCTTCTAGTGGGACAGATACGCAGTATTTT.